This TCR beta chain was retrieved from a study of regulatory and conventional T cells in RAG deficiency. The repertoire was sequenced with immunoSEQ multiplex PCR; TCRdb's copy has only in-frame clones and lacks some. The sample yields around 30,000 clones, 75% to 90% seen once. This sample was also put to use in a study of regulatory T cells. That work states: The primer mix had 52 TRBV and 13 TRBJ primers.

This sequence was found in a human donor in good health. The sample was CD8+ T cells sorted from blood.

The CDR3 bases are TGTGCCAGCAGAACTATCTACAATGAGCAGTTCTTC. Translated, it gives CASRTIYNEQFF. The gene calls are TRBV28 and TRBJ2-1; D is undetermined. Looked up from germline, CDR1 is MDHEN and CDR2 is SYDVKM. The CDR3 sequence is 12 residues long. Trimming cost V 6 bases and J 3 bases, with 6 bases left between them. Combining the CDR3 with reference TRBV28 and TRBJ2-1 gives the whole variable domain DVKVTQSSRYLVKRTGEKVFLECVQDMDHENMFWYRQDPGLGLRLIYFSYDVKMKEKGDIPEGYSVSREKKERFSLILESASTNQTSMYLCASRTIYNEQFFGPGTRLTVL.